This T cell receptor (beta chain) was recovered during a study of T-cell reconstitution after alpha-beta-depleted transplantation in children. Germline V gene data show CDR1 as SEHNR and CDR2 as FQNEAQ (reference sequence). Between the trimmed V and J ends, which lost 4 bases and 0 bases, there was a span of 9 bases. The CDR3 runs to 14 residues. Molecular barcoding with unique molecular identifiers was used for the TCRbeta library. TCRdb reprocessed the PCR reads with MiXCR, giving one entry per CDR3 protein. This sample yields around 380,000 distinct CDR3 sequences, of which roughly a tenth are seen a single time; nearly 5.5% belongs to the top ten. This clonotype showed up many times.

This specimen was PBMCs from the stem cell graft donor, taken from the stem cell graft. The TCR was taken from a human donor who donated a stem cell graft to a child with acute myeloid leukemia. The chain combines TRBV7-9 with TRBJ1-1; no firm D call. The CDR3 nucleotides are TGTGCCAGCAGCTCACAGATTTTGAACACTGAAGCTTTCTTT. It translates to CASSSQILNTEAFF.